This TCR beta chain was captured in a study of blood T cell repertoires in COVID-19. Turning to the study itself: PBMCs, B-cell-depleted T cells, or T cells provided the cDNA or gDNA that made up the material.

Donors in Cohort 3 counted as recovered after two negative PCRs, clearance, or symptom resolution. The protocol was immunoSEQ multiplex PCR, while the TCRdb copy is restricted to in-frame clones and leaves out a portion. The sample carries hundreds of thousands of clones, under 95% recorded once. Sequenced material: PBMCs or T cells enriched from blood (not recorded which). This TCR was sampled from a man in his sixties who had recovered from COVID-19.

In nucleotides, the CDR3 is TGTGCCAGCAGCCAAGAACTGGGCTATACGCAGTATTTT. Residues: CASSQELGYTQYF. The chain combines TRBV3-1 (or the pseudogene TRBV3-2) with TRBJ2-3; D unclear. Trimming cost V 0 bases and J 7 bases, with 8 bases left between them. Germline V gene data show CDR1 as LGHDT and CDR2 as YNNKEL (reference sequence). The CDR3 is made up of 13 amino acids.